One sample yielded the 20 T cell receptor beta chains listed below, sequenced in a study of PD-L1 blockade in urothelial cancer (dated by TCRdb to about 2017). The library was obtained by the immunoSEQ multiplex PCR assay. TCRdb obtained this table from immuneACCESS and retained in-frame rearrangements with V and J assigned. These tables miss some clones; where compared with another copy, unresolved V genes account for less than half of the shortfall, and the remainder is unexplained. This sample gives 30,000 or so clones in total; 89% of them show up just once. The ten biggest clones cover 6.5% to 8% of the sample. The time point label here, explained by the study, means: peripheral blood 6 weeks after treatment start. The source material was PBMCs, sampled around atezolizumab (anti-PD-L1) treatment. These receptors all come from an elderly man with urothelial cancer.

The chain combines TRBV5-1 with TRBJ2-2; TRBD1 matches 9 bases. Germline V gene sequence: CDR1 SGHRS, CDR2 YFSETQ. The V and J ends lost 6 bases and 7 bases, in that order; junction bases with no gene match: 10. The CDR3 consists of 15 residues. DNA for the CDR3: TGCGCCAGCAAGTGGAGGACAGGGGAAGTCGGGGAGCTGTTTTTT. Residues: CASKWRTGEVGELFF.

The CDR3 DNA reads TGTGCCAGCAGCCGCCTATACAATGAGCAGTTCTTC. Translation gives CASSRLYNEQFF. This rearrangement joins TRBV7-9 to TRBJ2-1; D is unresolved. The ends were cut back, 5 bases at V and 4 bases at J, with 6 bases in the middle. Germline V gene sequence: CDR1 SEHNR, CDR2 FQNEAQ (reference sequence). The CDR3 has 12 residues.

The chain recombines TRBV6-1 with TRBJ2-1; a possible D gene is TRBD1 (6 bases). Germline CDR1 is MNHNS and CDR2 is SASEGT. The CDR3 has 15 residues. Trimming cost V 0 bases and J 7 bases, with 13 bases left between them. CDR3: CASSEAAGDKNEQFF. The CDR3 DNA follows: TGTGCCAGCAGTGAAGCGGCAGGGGATAAGAATGAGCAGTTCTTC.

The chain is built from TRBV7-9 and TRBJ2-5, with a tentative D call TRBD1 (5 bases). Trimming took 5 bases from V and 5 from J, leaving 18 bases between them. The CDR3 runs 15 residues. The germline CDR1 and CDR2 sequences are SEHNR and FQNEAQ (reference sequence). The CDR3 DNA sequence: TGTGCCAGCAGCCCCCCCATAGGGGTGGAGGAGACCCAGTACTTC. The encoded protein is CASSPPIGVEETQYF.

The chain uses TRBV5-4 and TRBJ2-2; 10 nucleotides line up with TRBD1. V lost 4 bases, J lost 4 bases, and 10 bases stayed unmatched. The CDR3 runs to 17 residues. Germline V gives CDR1 SGHNT, CDR2 YYREEE (reference sequence). CDR3 nucleotide sequence: TGTGCCAGCAGCCCCGCGGGGACAGGGGTGTCCACCGGGGAGCTGTTTTTT. This encodes CASSPAGTGVSTGELFF.

The chain carries TRBV5-1 and TRBJ1-4, with a possible D match to TRBD1 (6 bases). V was pared by 0 bases and J by 5 bases, with 14 bases between. This CDR3 spans 16 amino acids. Looked up from germline, CDR1 is SGHRS and CDR2 is YFSETQ. The CDR3 sequence is CASSLDATGPNEKLFF. The CDR3 DNA sequence: TGCGCCAGCAGCTTGGATGCAACAGGGCCAAATGAAAAACTGTTTTTT.

This clone showed up just once. The chain is built from TRBV9 and TRBJ1-3; D is perhaps TRBD1 (5 bases). The CDR3 has 17 amino acids. Per the germline V gene, CDR1 is SGDLS and CDR2 is YYNGEE. V was trimmed by 1 base and J by 0 bases, leaving 14 bases between them. CDR3 coding DNA: TGTGCCAGCAGCGTATCCCCGGGACTGAACTCTGGAAACACCATATATTTT. Translation gives CASSVSPGLNSGNTIYF.

The chain employs TRBV27 and TRBJ1-1; D is perhaps TRBD1 (6 bases). The V end lost 3 bases, the J end lost 6 bases, and 14 bases lay between the germline ends. Germline V lookup: CDR1 MNHEY, CDR2 SMNVEV (reference sequence). The CDR3 contains 14 residues. CDR3: CASSFGPPGAEAFF. The DNA of the CDR3 is TGTGCCAGCAGTTTTGGCCCTCCAGGGGCTGAAGCTTTCTTT.

CDR3 in amino acids: CASSLLEDQPQHF. The CDR3 nucleotides are TGTGCCAGCAGCTTATTGGAGGATCAGCCCCAGCATTTT. V and J are TRBV7-2 and TRBJ1-5; D remains unclear. The V gene lost 2 bases and the J gene lost 5 bases, with 7 bases spanning the gap. The CDR3 contains 13 residues. Germline V CDR1 and CDR2: SGHTA, FQGNSA.

A few counts support this clone. V usage is TRBV6-1 and J usage is TRBJ2-7; 9 bases are a match to TRBD1. This CDR3 is built from 17 residues. Trimming cost V 4 bases and J 2 bases; bases outside gene matches: 12. From germline, CDR1 is MNHNS and CDR2 SASEGT. In nucleotides, the CDR3 is TGTGCCAGCAGTGGGTGGGGACAGGGACTTAGACCCTACGAGCAGTACTTC. Amino acids: CASSGWGQGLRPYEQYF.

The chain couples TRBV19 to TRBJ2-7; D perhaps matches TRBD2 (7 bases). V lost 3 bases and J 3 bases, leaving 15 bases between the germline ends. The CDR3 is 15 residues long. Per the germline V gene, CDR1 is LNHDA and CDR2 is SQIVND (reference sequence). The CDR3: CASSIGGGADYEQYF. Written as DNA, the CDR3 is TGTGCCAGTAGTATCGGTGGGGGGGCTGACTACGAGCAGTACTTC. Based on the CDR3 plus reference TRBV19 and TRBJ2-7, the full variable domain is DGGITQSPKYLFRKEGQNVTLSCEQNLNHDAMYWYRQDPGQGLRLIYYSQIVNDFQKGDIAEGYSVSREKKESFPLTVTSAQKNPTAFYLCASSIGGGADYEQYFGPGTRLTVT.

The chain links TRBV9 to TRBJ2-7, with 9 bases aligning to TRBD1. Looked up from germline, CDR1 is SGDLS and CDR2 is YYNGEE. The length of the CDR3 is 15 residues. J was trimmed by 4 bases and V by 2 bases; bases with no gene match: 7. CDR3 loop: CASSVRPGQGYEQYF. CDR3 in DNA: TGTGCCAGCAGCGTCCGGCCGGGACAGGGTTACGAGCAGTACTTC.

This clone appeared once. This chain joins TRBV7-2 and TRBJ1-2, with 9 positions matching TRBD1. From germline, CDR1 is SGHTA and CDR2 FQGNSA. The CDR3 is 13 residues long. V shed 3 bases, J shed 8 bases, and the junction held 4 bases outside the gene matches. The CDR3 coding sequence is TGTGCCAGCAGCTTGGGGGACAGGGCGGGCTACACCTTC. Amino acids: CASSLGDRAGYTF.

The chain carries TRBV7-2 and TRBJ1-5; 7 nucleotides align to TRBD1. V lost 2 bases to trimming and J lost 3 bases; unmatched junction nucleotides: 4. The germline V gene encodes CDR1 SGHTA and CDR2 FQGNSA. There are 15 residues in the CDR3. The CDR3 reads CASSLNRGYNQPQHF. CDR3 sequence (DNA): TGTGCCAGCAGCTTAAACAGGGGCTACAATCAGCCCCAGCATTTT.

V is TRBV15 and J is TRBJ1-5; D call uncertain. Trimming pared 0 bases from V and 3 bases from J, leaving 6 bases between. CDR1 is LNHNV, CDR2 YYDKDF, per germline (reference sequence). The CDR3 is 14 amino acids. CDR3 DNA: TGTGCCACCAGCAGAGATCGAGACAATCAGCCCCAGCATTTT. This sequence encodes CATSRDRDNQPQHF. Using reference TRBV15 and TRBJ1-5 for the parts outside the CDR3, the full variable domain is DAMVIQNPRYQVTQFGKPVTLSCSQTLNHNVMYWYQQKSSQAPKLLFHYYDKDFNNEADTPDNFQSRRPNTSFCFLDIRSPGLGDTAMYLCATSRDRDNQPQHFGDGTRLSIL.

V gene TRBV7-2 combines with J gene TRBJ1-5; D uncertain. Germline V lookup: CDR1 SGHTA, CDR2 FQGNSA. V lost 0 bases to trimming and J lost 0 bases, with 9 bases between them. This CDR3 has 16 amino acids. The CDR3, as DNA: TGTGCCAGCAGCTTAGCGGAGACTTATAGCAATCAGCCCCAGCATTTT. It yields the protein CASSLAETYSNQPQHF.

The V gene is TRBV18, the J gene TRBJ2-7, with 10 bases that match TRBD1. CDR1 and CDR2 (germline): KGHSH, LQKENI. The CDR3 contains 19 residues. Trimming cost V 6 bases and J 3 bases; bases outside gene matches: 20. As DNA, the CDR3 is TGTGCCAGCTCGGACCGGGACAGGGGTACATCTAGCCTAGTCTACGAGCAGTACTTC. This translates into CASSDRDRGTSSLVYEQYF.

V is TRBV19 and J is TRBJ1-1; 7 bases are a match to TRBD1. V was pared by 3 bases and J by 5 bases, with 9 bases of the junction left unmatched. Germline loops: CDR1 LNHDA, CDR2 SQIVND (reference sequence). The CDR3 has 15 residues. The CDR3 region has the DNA TGTGCCAGTAGTATCAGGGGGGCCCCAGGGACTGAAGCTTTCTTT. This sequence encodes CASSIRGAPGTEAFF. Full variable domain (rest looked up from reference TRBV19 and TRBJ1-1): DGGITQSPKYLFRKEGQNVTLSCEQNLNHDAMYWYRQDPGQGLRLIYYSQIVNDFQKGDIAEGYSVSREKKESFPLTVTSAQKNPTAFYLCASSIRGAPGTEAFFGQGTRLTVV.

The chain is built from TRBV30 and TRBJ2-5; D unclear. CDR3 length equals 12 residues. Germline loops: CDR1 GTSNPN, CDR2 SVGIG (reference sequence). The ends were cut back, 4 bases at V and 1 base at J, with 7 bases in the middle. The CDR3 protein is CAWTPSQETQYF. CDR3 sequence (DNA): TGTGCCTGGACTCCCAGCCAAGAGACCCAGTACTTC.

The chain is built from TRBV9 and TRBJ1-6, with D possibly matching TRBD1 (5 bases). Trimming took off 4 bases at V and 10 bases at J, with 18 bases between the two ends. The CDR3 extends over 15 amino acids. Germline V gene data show CDR1 as SGDLS and CDR2 as YYNGEE. The CDR3 bases are TGTGCCAGCAGCCCCCAGGGAGGGGTAGGCTCACCCCTCCACTTT. It translates to CASSPQGGVGSPLHF.